This TCR beta chain was identified during a study of blood T cell repertoires in COVID-19. Whole-study context: T cells, B-cell-depleted T cells, or PBMCs provided the cDNA or gDNA that served as material.

The CDR3 sequence is 14 residues long. Germline CDR1 reads MDHEN; CDR2 reads SYDVKM. Trimming removed 2 bases from V and 12 bases from J; junction bases left unmatched: 7. The assay was immunoSEQ multiplex PCR, and TCRdb's table has in-frame clones only and misses some. Of roughly 250,000 clones in the sample, roughly 84% are singletons; the top ten hold under 2.5%. Sequencing was performed on peripheral blood. This chain connects TRBV28 to TRBJ2-4; 10 nucleotides agree with TRBD1. The TCR was taken from a woman in her 40s who had recovered from COVID-19. CDR3 in DNA: TGTGCCAGCAGTTTAACTCGACAGGGGGCTGGTCAGTACTTC. Its translation: CASSLTRQGAGQYF.